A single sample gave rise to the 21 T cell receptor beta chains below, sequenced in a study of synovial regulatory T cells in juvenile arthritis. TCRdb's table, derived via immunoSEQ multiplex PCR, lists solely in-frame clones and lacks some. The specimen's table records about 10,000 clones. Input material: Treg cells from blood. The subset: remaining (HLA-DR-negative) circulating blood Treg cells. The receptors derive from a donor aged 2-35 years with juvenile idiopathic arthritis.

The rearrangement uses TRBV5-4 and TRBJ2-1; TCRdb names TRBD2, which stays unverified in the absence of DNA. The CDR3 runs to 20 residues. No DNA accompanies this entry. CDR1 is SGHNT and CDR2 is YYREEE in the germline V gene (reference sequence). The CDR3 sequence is CASSLGLPSGDFLSYNEQFF.

The CDR3 loop reads CASSSPPKNSGANVLTF. This chain joins TRBV19 and TRBJ2-6; TCRdb's D gene call, TRBD2, goes unchecked for lack of DNA. The CDR3 extends over 17 amino acids. No coding sequence is recorded. Per germline, CDR1 LNHDA and CDR2 SQIVND (reference sequence).

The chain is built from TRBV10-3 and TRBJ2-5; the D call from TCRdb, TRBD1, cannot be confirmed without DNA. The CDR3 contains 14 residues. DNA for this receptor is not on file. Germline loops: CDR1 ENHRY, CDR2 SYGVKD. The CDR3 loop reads CAISGNRGQETQYF.

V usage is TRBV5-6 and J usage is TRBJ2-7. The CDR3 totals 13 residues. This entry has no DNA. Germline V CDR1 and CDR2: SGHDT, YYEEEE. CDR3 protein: CASRGPSPYEQYF.

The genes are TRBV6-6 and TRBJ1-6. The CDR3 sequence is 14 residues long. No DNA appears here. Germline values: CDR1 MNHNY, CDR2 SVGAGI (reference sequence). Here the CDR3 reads CASSFRGYNSPLHF.

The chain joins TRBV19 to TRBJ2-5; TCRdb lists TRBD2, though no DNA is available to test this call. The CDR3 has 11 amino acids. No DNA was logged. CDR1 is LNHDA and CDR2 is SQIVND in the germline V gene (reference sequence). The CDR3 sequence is CASSGGTSKYF.

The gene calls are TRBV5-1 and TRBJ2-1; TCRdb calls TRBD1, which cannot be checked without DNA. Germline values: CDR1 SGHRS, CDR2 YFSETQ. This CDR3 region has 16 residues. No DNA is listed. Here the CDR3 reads CASSPSGSRDRVREFF.

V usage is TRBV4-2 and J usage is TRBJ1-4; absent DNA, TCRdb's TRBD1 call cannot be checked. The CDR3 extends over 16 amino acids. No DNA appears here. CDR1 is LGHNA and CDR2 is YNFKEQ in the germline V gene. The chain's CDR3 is CASSSGQGGTNEKLFF.

CDR3 residues: CASSLPVGVLSSYEQYF. The V call is TRBV5-8, the J call TRBJ2-7; TCRdb calls TRBD2, which cannot be checked without DNA. From germline, CDR1 is SGHTS and CDR2 YDEGEE. The CDR3 length is 17 residues. The DNA is unrecorded.

The CDR3 spells CASRKLDPGVSGNTIYF. The V call is TRBV19, the J call TRBJ1-3; the D call from TCRdb, TRBD1, cannot be confirmed without DNA. The CDR3 consists of 17 residues. No DNA accompanies this entry. Germline V gene lookup returns CDR1 LNHDA and CDR2 SQIVND (reference sequence).

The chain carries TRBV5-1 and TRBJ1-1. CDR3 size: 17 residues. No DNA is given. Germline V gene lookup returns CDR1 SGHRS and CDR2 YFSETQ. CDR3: CASSPRPGTLGNTEAFF.

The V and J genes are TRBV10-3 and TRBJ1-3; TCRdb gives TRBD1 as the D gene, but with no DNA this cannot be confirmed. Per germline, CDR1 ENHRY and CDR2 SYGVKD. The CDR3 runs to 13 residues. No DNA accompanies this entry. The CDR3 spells CATDRGSGNTIYF.

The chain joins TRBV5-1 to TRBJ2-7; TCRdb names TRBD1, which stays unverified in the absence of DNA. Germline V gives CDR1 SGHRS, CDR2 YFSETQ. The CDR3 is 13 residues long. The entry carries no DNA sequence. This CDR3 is CASSLRIDYEQYF. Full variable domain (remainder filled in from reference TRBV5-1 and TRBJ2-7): KAGVTQTPRYLIKTRGQQVTLSCSPISGHRSVSWYQQTPGQGLQFLFEYFSETQRNKGNFPGRFSGRQFSNSRSEMNVSTLELGDSALYLCASSLRIDYEQYFGPGTRLTVT.

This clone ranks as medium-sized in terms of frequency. The CDR3 reads CASSYRGSEAFF. The V gene is TRBV6-5, the J gene TRBJ1-1. CDR3 length: 12 residues. There is no recorded DNA. Per the germline V gene, CDR1 is MNHEY and CDR2 is SVGAGI.

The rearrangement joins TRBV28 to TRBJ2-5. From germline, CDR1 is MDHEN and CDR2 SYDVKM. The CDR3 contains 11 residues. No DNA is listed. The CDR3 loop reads CASRYQETQYF.

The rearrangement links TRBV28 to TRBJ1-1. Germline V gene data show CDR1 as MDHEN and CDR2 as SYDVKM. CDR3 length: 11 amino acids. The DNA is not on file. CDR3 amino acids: CASRLGTEAFF.

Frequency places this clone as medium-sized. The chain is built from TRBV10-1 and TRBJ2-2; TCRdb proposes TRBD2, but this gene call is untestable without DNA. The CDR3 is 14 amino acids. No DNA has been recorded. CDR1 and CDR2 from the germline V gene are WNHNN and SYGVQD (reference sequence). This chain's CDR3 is CASRAGWNTGELFF.

The CDR3 sequence is CASSPDRVSGNTIYF. The J gene is TRBJ1-3, the V gene TRBV6-5; the D gene TCRdb calls, TRBD1, cannot be checked with no DNA. The CDR3 has 15 residues. The coding DNA is unavailable. The germline V gene encodes CDR1 MNHEY and CDR2 SVGAGI.

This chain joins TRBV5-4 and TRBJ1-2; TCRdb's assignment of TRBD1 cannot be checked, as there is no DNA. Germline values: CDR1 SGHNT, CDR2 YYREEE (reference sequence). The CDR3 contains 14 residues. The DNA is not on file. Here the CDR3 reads CASSLDRGWYGYTF.

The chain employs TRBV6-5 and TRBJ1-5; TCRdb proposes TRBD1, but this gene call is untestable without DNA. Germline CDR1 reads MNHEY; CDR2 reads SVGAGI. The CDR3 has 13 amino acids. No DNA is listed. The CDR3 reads CASGQGPNQPQHF.

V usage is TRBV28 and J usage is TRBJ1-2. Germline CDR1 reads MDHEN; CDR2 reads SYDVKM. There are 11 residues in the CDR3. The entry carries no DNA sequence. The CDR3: CASSSDAGYTF.